The 14 T cell receptor beta chains below all came from one sample that was sequenced in a study of OX40 agonist ivuxolimab in advanced cancers. The repertoire was sequenced with immunoSEQ multiplex PCR; TCRdb's copy has only in-frame clones and lacks some. The data contain 30,000 to 45,000 clones, approximately 79% of them singletons. Source: CD4+ or CD8+ T cells sorted from blood, taken in a trial of the OX40 agonist ivuxolimab. These receptors came from an adult with an advanced solid tumor such as melanoma, head and neck, liver or kidney cancer.

The rearrangement links TRBV7-8 to TRBJ2-1; TRBD1 agrees at 9 bases. The CDR3 length is 16 residues. The V segment lost 2 bases and the J segment 6 bases; nucleotides outside the gene matches: 8. The germline V gene encodes CDR1 SGHVS and CDR2 FQNEAQ. The chain's CDR3 is CASSLFRDRVFNEQFF. The CDR3 DNA reads as TGTGCCAGCAGCTTATTCCGGGACAGGGTCTTCAATGAGCAGTTCTTC.

This chain connects TRBV6-1 to TRBJ1-2; 9 bases are a match to TRBD1. Germline V gene data show CDR1 as MNHNS and CDR2 as SASEGT. V lost 6 bases to trimming and J lost 8 bases; unmatched junction nucleotides: 10. The CDR3 is 14 residues long. CDR3 protein: CASSFRQGDRGYTF. The CDR3 coding sequence is TGTGCCAGCAGCTTTAGACAGGGGGATAGAGGCTACACCTTC.

A single count supports this clone. The chain links TRBV19 to TRBJ1-5, with no clear D. The CDR3 length is 14 residues. Germline assignment: CDR1 LNHDA and CDR2 SQIVND (reference sequence). The V end lost 5 bases, the J end lost 3 bases, and 11 bases lay between the germline ends. This CDR3 reads CASSVVGYNQPQHF. CDR3 DNA: TGTGCCAGTAGTGTGGTGGGTTACAATCAGCCCCAGCATTTT.

The rearrangement uses TRBV30 and TRBJ1-2; no definite D call. The CDR3 sequence is 14 residues long. V dropped 0 bases and J dropped 2 bases, with 10 bases sitting between them. Looked up from germline, CDR1 is GTSNPN and CDR2 is SVGIG (reference sequence). The CDR3 loop reads CAWSVFAANYGYTF. Here the CDR3 DNA reads TGTGCCTGGAGTGTTTTTGCCGCCAACTATGGCTACACCTTC.

The chain joins TRBV5-1 to TRBJ1-2; D possibly corresponds to TRBD1 (6 bases). The germline gives CDR1 SGHRS, CDR2 YFSETQ. V gave up 0 bases and J gave up 4 bases, with 10 bases separating them. CDR3 length equals 14 residues. Here the CDR3 DNA reads TGCGCCAGCAGCTTGGCGGGGACAATCTATGGCTACACCTTC. Translating it yields CASSLAGTIYGYTF. Using reference TRBV5-1 and TRBJ1-2 for the parts outside the CDR3, the full variable domain is KAGVTQTPRYLIKTRGQQVTLSCSPISGHRSVSWYQQTPGQGLQFLFEYFSETQRNKGNFPGRFSGRQFSNSRSEMNVSTLELGDSALYLCASSLAGTIYGYTFGSGTRLTVV.

V is TRBV9 and J is TRBJ1-1; 7 nucleotides agree with TRBD1. The CDR3 is 15 residues long. CDR1 is SGDLS and CDR2 is YYNGEE in the germline V gene. V was clipped by 4 bases and J by 1 base; unmatched bases: 7. The CDR3 is CASSPLGQTNTEAFF. The CDR3 DNA reads TGTGCCAGCAGCCCCCTGGGACAGACGAACACTGAAGCTTTCTTT.

The chain carries TRBV18 and TRBJ1-6; 9 bases align to TRBD1. Germline CDR1 is KGHSH and CDR2 is LQKENI. With V trimmed by 6 bases and J by 0 bases, 9 bases remained unmatched. The CDR3 contains 18 residues. The CDR3 DNA sequence: TGTGCCAGCTCGTCCGGGACAGGGACCTTCTCCTATAATTCACCCCTCCACTTT. Translation: CASSSGTGTFSYNSPLHF.

This chain links TRBV19 with TRBJ1-3; possible D gene TRBD1, 5 bases. V lost 5 bases, J lost 4 bases, and 12 bases lay in between. There are 14 residues in the CDR3. Germline V CDR1 and CDR2: LNHDA, SQIVND (reference sequence). The CDR3 reads CASSGMGEGNTIYF. In DNA form, the CDR3 reads TGTGCCAGTAGTGGCATGGGGGAGGGAAACACCATATATTTT.

The chain uses TRBV29-1 and TRBJ1-4, with a possible D match to TRBD1 (5 bases). V was cut by 6 bases and J by 1 base, with 15 bases left in between. This CDR3 region has 15 residues. CDR1 is SQVTM and CDR2 is ANQGSEA in the germline V gene. Here the CDR3 reads CSVRGLGGTNEKLFF. Written as DNA, the CDR3 is TGCAGCGTCCGAGGTTTGGGGGGAACTAATGAAAAACTGTTTTTT.

This clone has just one count. The chain combines TRBV6-6 with TRBJ1-1; 9 nucleotides align to TRBD1. The length of the CDR3 is 15 residues. V trimming: 6 bases; J trimming: 5 bases; junction bases outside the gene matches: 10. Germline V gives CDR1 MNHNY, CDR2 SVGAGI (reference sequence). DNA for the CDR3: TGTGCCAGCAGCATAACCGGGACAGGGAAGACTGAAGCTTTCTTT. This encodes CASSITGTGKTEAFF.

This clone came up a few times. The gene calls are TRBV6-1 and TRBJ2-1; 10 nucleotides match TRBD1. CDR1 and CDR2 from the germline V gene are MNHNS and SASEGT. The CDR3 sequence is 17 residues long. V was clipped by 3 bases and J by 0 bases; unmatched bases: 5. In DNA, the CDR3 is TGTGCCAGCAGTGAGCGGACAGGGGGGAGCTCCTACAATGAGCAGTTCTTC. It specifies CASSERTGGSSYNEQFF.

V and J are TRBV5-1 and TRBJ1-2; the D is unclear. V was clipped by 4 bases and J by 1 base, with 20 bases between them. The CDR3 has 17 amino acids. Germline CDR1 SGHRS, CDR2 YFSETQ. In DNA form, the CDR3 reads TGCGCCAGCAGCCATGGACGGTTGGTGACTGATAACTATGGCTACACCTTC. Encoded protein: CASSHGRLVTDNYGYTF.

V gene TRBV11-2 combines with J gene TRBJ2-5; D may be TRBD1 (7 bases). The germline V gene has CDR1 SGHAT and CDR2 FQNNGV. Between the trimmed V and J ends, which lost 2 bases and 3 bases, there was a span of 13 bases. This CDR3 is 15 amino acids long. The CDR3 nucleotides read TGTGCCAGCAGCTTAACCAGGGGGGAGGAAGAGACCCAGTACTTC. Translated: CASSLTRGEEETQYF.

The chain is built from TRBV6-1 and TRBJ2-7, with D uncertain. CDR3 length equals 12 residues. The germline V gene has CDR1 MNHNS and CDR2 SASEGT. The V end lost 8 bases, the J end lost 4 bases, and 12 bases lay between the germline ends. For the CDR3, the DNA is TGTGCCAGCGCCTGGTTAACTTACGAGCAGTACTTC. This sequence encodes CASAWLTYEQYF.